This entry is about one TCR beta chain. The antigen remains undetermined. The sample comes from a study of post-analysis software for immune sequencing data. Unique molecular identifiers were present in the TCR beta cDNA libraries. cDNA molecules numbering roughly 0.5 million came from roughly 1.1 to 9.2 million T cells. TCRdb used MiXCR to reprocess the PCR reads, holding one entry per CDR3 protein. The data hold more than 450,000 distinct CDR3 sequences, with roughly 46% observed a single time. Study-level points and caveats: Those with multiple sclerosis, the patient group, showed significantly lower normalized Chao1 diversity than controls. With F measure, samples from one preparation batch clustered together strongly.

This sequence originates from a girl between 10 and 17 years old with multiple sclerosis. Material: blood.

The CDR3 coding sequence is TGTGCCATCAGTGGGGAGGCCACTAATGAAAAACTGTTTTTT. It translates to CAISGEATNEKLFF. The V gene is TRBV10-3, the J gene TRBJ1-4; D is ambiguous. The CDR3 runs 14 residues. The V gene's germline CDR1 is ENHRY and CDR2 SYGVKD. Trimming left V 4 bases short and J 2 bases short, with 8 bases between.